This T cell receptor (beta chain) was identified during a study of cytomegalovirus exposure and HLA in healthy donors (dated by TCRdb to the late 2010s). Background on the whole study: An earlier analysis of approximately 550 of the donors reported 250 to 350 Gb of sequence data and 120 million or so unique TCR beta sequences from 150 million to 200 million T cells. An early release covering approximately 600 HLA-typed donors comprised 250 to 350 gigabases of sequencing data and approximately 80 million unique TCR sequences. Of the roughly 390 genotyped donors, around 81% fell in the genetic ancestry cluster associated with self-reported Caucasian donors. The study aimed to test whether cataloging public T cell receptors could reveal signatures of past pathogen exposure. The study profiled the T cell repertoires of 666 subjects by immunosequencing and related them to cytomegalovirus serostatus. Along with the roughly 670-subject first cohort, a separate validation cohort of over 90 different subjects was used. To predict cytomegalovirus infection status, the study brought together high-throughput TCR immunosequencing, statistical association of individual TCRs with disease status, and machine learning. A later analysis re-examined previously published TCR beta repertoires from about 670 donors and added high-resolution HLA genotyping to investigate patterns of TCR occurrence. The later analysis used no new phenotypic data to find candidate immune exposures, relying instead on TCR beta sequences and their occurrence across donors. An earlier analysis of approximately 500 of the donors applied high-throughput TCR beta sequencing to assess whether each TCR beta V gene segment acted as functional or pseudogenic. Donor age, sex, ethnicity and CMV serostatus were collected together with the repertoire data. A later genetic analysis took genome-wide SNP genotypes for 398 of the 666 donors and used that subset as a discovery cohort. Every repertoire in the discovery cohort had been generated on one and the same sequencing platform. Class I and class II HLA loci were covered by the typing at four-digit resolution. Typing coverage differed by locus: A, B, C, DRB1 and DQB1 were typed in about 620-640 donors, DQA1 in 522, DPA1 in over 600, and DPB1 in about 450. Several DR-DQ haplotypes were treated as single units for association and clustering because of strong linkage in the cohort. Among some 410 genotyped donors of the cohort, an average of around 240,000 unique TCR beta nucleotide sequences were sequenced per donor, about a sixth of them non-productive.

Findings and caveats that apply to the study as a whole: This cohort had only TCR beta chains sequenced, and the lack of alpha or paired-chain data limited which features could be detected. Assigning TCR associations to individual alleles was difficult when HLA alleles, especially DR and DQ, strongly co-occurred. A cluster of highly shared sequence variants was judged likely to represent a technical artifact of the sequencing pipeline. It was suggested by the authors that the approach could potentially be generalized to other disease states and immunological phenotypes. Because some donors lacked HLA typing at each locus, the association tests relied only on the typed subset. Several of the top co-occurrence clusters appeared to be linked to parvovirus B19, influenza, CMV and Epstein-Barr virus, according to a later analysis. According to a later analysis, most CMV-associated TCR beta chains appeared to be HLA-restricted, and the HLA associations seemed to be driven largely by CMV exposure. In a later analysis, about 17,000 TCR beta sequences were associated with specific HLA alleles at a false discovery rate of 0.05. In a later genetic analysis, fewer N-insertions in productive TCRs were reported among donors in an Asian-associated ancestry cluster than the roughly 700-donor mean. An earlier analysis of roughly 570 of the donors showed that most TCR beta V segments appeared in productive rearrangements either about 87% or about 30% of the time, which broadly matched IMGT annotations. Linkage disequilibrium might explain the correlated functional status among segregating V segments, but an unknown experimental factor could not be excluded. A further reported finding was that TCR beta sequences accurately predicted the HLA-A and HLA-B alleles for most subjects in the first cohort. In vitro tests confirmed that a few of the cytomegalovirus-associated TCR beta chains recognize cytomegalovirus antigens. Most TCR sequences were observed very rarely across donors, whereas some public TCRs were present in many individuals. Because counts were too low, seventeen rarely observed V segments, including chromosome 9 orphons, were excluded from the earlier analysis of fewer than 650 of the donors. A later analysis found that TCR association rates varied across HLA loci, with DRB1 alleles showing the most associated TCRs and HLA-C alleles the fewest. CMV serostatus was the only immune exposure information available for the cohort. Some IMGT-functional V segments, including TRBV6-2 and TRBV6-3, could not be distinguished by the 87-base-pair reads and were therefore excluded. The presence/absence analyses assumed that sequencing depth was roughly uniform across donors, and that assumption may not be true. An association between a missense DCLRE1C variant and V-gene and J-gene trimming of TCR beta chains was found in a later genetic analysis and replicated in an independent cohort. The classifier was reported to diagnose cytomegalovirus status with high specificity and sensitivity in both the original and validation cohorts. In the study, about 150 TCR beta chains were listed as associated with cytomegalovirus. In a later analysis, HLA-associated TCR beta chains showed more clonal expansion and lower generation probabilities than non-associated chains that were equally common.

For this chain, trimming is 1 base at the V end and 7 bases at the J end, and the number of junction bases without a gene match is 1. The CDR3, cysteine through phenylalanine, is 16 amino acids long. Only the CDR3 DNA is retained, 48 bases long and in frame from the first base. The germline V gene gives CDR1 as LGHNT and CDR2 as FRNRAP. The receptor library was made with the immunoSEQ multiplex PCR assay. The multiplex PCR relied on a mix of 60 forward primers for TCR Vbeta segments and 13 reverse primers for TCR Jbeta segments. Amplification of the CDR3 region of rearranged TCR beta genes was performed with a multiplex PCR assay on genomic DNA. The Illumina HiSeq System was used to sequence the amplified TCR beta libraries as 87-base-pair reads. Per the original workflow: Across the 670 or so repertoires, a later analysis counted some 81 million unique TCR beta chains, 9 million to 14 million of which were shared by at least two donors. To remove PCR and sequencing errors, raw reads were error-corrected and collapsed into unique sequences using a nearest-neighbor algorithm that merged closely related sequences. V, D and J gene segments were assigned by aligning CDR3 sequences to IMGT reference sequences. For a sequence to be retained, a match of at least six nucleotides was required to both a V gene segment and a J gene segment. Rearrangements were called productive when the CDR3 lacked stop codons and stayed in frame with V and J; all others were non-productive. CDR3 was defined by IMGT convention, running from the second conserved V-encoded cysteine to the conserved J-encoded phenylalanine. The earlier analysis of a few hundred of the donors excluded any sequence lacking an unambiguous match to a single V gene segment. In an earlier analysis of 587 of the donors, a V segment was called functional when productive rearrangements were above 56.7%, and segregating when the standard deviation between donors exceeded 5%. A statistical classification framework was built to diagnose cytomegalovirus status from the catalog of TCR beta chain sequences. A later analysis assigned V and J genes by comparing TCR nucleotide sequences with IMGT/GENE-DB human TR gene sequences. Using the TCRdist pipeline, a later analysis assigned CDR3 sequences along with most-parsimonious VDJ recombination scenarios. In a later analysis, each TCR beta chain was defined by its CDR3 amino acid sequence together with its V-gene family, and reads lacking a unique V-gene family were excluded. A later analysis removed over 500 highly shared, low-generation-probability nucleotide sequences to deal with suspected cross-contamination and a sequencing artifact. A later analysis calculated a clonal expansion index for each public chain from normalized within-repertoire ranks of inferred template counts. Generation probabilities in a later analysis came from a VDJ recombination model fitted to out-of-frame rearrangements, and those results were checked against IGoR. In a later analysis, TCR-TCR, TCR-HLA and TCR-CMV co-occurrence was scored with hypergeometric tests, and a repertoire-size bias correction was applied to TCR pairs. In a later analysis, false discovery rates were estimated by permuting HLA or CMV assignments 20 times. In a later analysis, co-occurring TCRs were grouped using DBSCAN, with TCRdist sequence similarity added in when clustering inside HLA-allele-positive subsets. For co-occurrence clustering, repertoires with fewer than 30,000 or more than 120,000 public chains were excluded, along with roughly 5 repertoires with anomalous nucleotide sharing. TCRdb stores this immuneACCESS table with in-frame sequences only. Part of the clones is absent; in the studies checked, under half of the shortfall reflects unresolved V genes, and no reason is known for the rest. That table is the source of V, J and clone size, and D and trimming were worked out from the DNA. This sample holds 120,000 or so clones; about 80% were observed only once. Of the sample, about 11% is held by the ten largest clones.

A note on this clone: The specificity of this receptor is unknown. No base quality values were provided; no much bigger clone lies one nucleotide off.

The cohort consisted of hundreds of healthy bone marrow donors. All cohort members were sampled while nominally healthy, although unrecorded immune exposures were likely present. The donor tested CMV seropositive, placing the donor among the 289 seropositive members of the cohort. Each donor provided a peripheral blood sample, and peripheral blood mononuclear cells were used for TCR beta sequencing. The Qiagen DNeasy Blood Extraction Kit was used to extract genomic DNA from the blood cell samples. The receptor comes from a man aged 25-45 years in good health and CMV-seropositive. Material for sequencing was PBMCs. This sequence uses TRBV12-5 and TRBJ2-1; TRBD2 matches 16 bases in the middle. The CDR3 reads CASGLGGLAGGNEQFF. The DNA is TGTGCTAGTGGTTTGGGGGGACTAGCGGGAGGGAATGAGCAGTTCTTC.